This T cell receptor beta chain came from a study of early T cells in non-severe SARS-CoV-2 infection. Study findings and constraints: Comparison of clonotypes with VDJdb favored anti-spike CD8 responses while missing private and CD4 specificities.

The sample holds many counts of this clonotype. The antigen remains undetermined. This CDR3 is 15 amino acids long. The trim removed 5 bases at V and 7 bases at J, leaving 7 bases unmatched. In the library, individual cDNA molecules carried attached unique molecular identifiers. Each CDR3 protein is one row after TCRdb ran MiXCR on the 5' RACE reads. This sample has nearly 50,000 distinct CDR3 sequences, with 6.2% found just once. The sample here was whole blood, taken at baseline. The V call is TRBV12-3 or TRBV12-4, the J call TRBJ2-6; 8 positions agree with TRBD1. The receptor's source is an adult who was a healthcare worker with PCR-confirmed SARS-CoV-2 infection or an uninfected control (not recorded which). The DNA for the CDR3 is TGTGCCAGCAGTAAAGGACAGGGTAATGCCAACGTCCTGACTTTC. Translation gives CASSKGQGNANVLTF.